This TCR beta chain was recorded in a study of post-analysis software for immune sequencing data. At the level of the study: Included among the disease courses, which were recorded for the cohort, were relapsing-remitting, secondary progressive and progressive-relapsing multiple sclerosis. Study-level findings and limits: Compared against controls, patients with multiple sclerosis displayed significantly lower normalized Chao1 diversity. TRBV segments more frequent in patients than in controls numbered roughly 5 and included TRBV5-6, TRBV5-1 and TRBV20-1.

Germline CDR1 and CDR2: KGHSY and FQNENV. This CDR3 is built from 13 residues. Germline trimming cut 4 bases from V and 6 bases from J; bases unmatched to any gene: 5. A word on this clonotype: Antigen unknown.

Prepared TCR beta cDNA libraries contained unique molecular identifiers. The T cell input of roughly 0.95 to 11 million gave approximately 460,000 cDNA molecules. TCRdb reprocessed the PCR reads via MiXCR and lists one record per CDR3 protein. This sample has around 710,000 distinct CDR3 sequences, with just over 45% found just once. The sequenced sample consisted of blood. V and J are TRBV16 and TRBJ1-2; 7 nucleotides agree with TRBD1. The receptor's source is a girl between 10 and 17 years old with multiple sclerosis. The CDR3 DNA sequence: TGTGCCAGCAGCCCCGTGACAGGGCATGGCTACACCTTC. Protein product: CASSPVTGHGYTF. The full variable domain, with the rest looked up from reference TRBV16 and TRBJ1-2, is GEEVAQTPKHLVRGEGQKAKLYCAPIKGHSYVFWYQQVLKNEFKFLISFQNENVFDETGMPKERFSAKCLPNSPCSLEIQATKLEDSAVYFCASSPVTGHGYTFGSGTRLTVV.